This TCR beta chain was identified during a study of cytomegalovirus exposure and HLA in healthy donors. The study, taken as a whole, reports: First-cohort TCR clusters were later found to tend to co-occur in the 120 validation repertoires. Rare sequences made up most TCRs, while some public TCRs were found in many donors.

Worth noting for this clone: Its matching antigen is unknown.

Among the approximately 110 subjects of the validation cohort, separate from the approximately 660-subject first cohort, were the donors. Sequenced by immunoSEQ multiplex PCR; TCRdb stores in-frame clones only, minus some. The profile shows under 300,000 clones, around 87% of them singletons. Between the trimmed V and J ends, which lost 3 bases and 5 bases, there was a span of 13 bases. This CDR3 is built from 14 residues. Per germline, CDR1 KGHSH and CDR2 LQKENI. This receptor was obtained from a woman in her twenties or thirties in good health and CMV-seropositive. The sequencing input was PBMCs. The V gene is TRBV18, the J gene TRBJ1-1; unclear D gene. The chain's CDR3 is CASSPPAGETEAFF. In nucleotides, the CDR3 is TGTGCCAGCTCACCCCCGGCCGGAGAGACTGAAGCTTTCTTT.